One and the same sample provided the 31 T cell receptor beta chains below, sequenced in a study of graft-versus-host responses after intestinal transplantation. Intraepithelial and lamina propria lymphocytes were freed from processed graft tissue. Profiled with immunoSEQ multiplex PCR; TCRdb holds only in-frame clones, not every one. Of fewer than 25,000 clones in the sample, around three quarters are singletons; the top ten hold 3%. The input for sequencing was ileum tissue, taken 12 days after intestinal transplant. The receptors were gathered from a human patient who received an intestinal transplant, so some T cells may come from the graft donor.

The chain links TRBV5-4 to TRBJ2-3; 15 bases match TRBD2. Germline V gene data show CDR1 as SGHNT and CDR2 as YYREEE (reference sequence). The CDR3 length is 19 residues. The V segment lost 4 bases and the J segment 0 bases; nucleotides outside the gene matches: 9. Written as DNA, the CDR3 is TGTGCCAGCAGCCCCGGAAGGACTAGCGGGGGGGCTAGCACAGATACGCAGTATTTT. Translating it yields CASSPGRTSGGASTDTQYF. Looking up the rest from reference TRBV5-4 and TRBJ2-3 gives the full variable domain: ETGVTQSPTHLIKTRGQQVTLRCSSQSGHNTVSWYQQALGQGPQFIFQYYREEENGRGNFPPRFSGLQFPNYSSELNVNALELDDSALYLCASSPGRTSGGASTDTQYFGPGTRLTVL.

The chain employs TRBV5-1 and TRBJ2-3; 8 nucleotides line up with TRBD2. V trimming: 2 bases; J trimming: 2 bases; junction bases outside the gene matches: 10. The CDR3 has 17 amino acids. Germline V gene lookup returns CDR1 SGHRS and CDR2 YFSETQ. The CDR3 region is CASSFFSLAGFTDTQYF. CDR3 coding DNA: TGCGCCAGCAGCTTTTTCTCCCTAGCGGGTTTCACAGATACGCAGTATTTT. Based on the CDR3 plus reference TRBV5-1 and TRBJ2-3, the full variable domain is KAGVTQTPRYLIKTRGQQVTLSCSPISGHRSVSWYQQTPGQGLQFLFEYFSETQRNKGNFPGRFSGRQFSNSRSEMNVSTLELGDSALYLCASSFFSLAGFTDTQYFGPGTRLTVL.

V gene TRBV10-3 combines with J gene TRBJ2-7, with D possibly being TRBD1 (6 bases). Looked up from germline, CDR1 is ENHRY and CDR2 is SYGVKD. The V and J ends lost 8 bases and 1 base respectively, with 9 bases between them. CDR3 length equals 12 residues. The CDR3: CAIWGRSYEQYF. CDR3 DNA sequence: TGTGCCATCTGGGGGCGGTCCTACGAGCAGTACTTC.

The chain is built from TRBV4-3 and TRBJ1-4; perhaps TRBD1 as D (5 bases). The CDR3 is made up of 17 amino acids. V gave up 0 bases and J gave up 7 bases, with 18 bases separating them. The germline CDR1 and CDR2 sequences are LGHNA and YSLEER. DNA of the CDR3: TGCGCCAGCAGCCAAGATGCGGGGGACCCTGGGGGTGAAAAACTGTTTTTT. Translation gives CASSQDAGDPGGEKLFF.

The DNA of the CDR3 is TGTGCCAGCAGCTTAGGGGGCGCGGTCACTGAAGCTTTCTTT. Translating gives CASSLGGAVTEAFF. V usage is TRBV7-6 and J usage is TRBJ1-1; a weak D match, TRBD1 (5 bases). This CDR3 has 14 amino acids. Germline CDR1 SGHVS, CDR2 FNYEAQ. Trimming pared 1 base from V and 4 bases from J, leaving 10 bases between.

Here the CDR3 DNA reads TGTGCCAGCCCAAAGGGGGTCGCAGATACGCAGTATTTT. It is translated as CASPKGVADTQYF. The V call is TRBV7-4, the J call TRBJ2-3; maybe TRBD1 (6 bases). Trimming left V 8 bases short and J 4 bases short, with 13 bases between. Germline assignment: CDR1 SGHVT and CDR2 SQSDAQ. The CDR3 is 13 amino acids. Full variable domain (outside the CDR3, taken from reference TRBV7-4 and TRBJ2-3): GAGVSQSPRYKVAKRGRDVALRCDSISGHVTLYWYRQTLGQGSEVLTYSQSDAQRDKSGRPSGRFSAERPERSVSTLKIQRTEQGDSAVYLCASPKGVADTQYFGPGTRLTVL.

This chain joins TRBV2 and TRBJ2-1; 8 positions agree with TRBD1. The CDR3 is 15 residues long. Germline CDR1 is SNHLY and CDR2 is FYNNEI. Trimming at V came to 1 base and at J to 5 bases, leaving 4 bases not matched to a gene. The CDR3 nucleotides are TGTGCCAGCAGTGAAGGGACAGGGAAAAACAATGAGCAGTTCTTC. Protein sequence: CASSEGTGKNNEQFF.

This chain links TRBV27 with TRBJ2-7, with TRBD2 matching over 11 bases. The CDR3 loop spans 14 amino acids. Germline CDR1 MNHEY, CDR2 SMNVEV (reference sequence). V was pared by 6 bases and J by 3 bases, with 4 bases of the junction left unmatched. CDR3 sequence: CASRYTSGGYEQYF. For the CDR3, the DNA is TGTGCCAGCAGATACACTAGCGGGGGCTACGAGCAGTACTTC.

The J gene is TRBJ1-2, the V gene TRBV28; D perhaps matches TRBD1 (5 bases). V shed 4 bases and J shed 5 bases, with 23 bases lying between them. The CDR3 is 17 amino acids. Germline loops: CDR1 MDHEN, CDR2 SYDVKM. CDR3 coding DNA: TGTGCCAGCAGTTATATCCGGGACGGCGGAGGGGTGTATGGCTACACCTTC. Translating it yields CASSYIRDGGGVYGYTF.

In this sample, this clone is medium-sized. The CDR3 protein is CATGWAGVGQPQHF. The CDR3 nucleotides are TGTGCCACCGGGTGGGCGGGGGTGGGTCAGCCCCAGCATTTT. This chain joins TRBV15 and TRBJ1-5, with D possibly matching TRBD1 (5 bases). Germline CDR1 LNHNV, CDR2 YYDKDF (reference sequence). The CDR3 has 14 residues. The V gene lost 8 bases and the J gene lost 6 bases, with 17 bases spanning the gap. Based on the CDR3 plus reference TRBV15 and TRBJ1-5, the full variable domain is DAMVIQNPRYQVTQFGKPVTLSCSQTLNHNVMYWYQQKSSQAPKLLFHYYDKDFNNEADTPDNFQSRRPNTSFCFLDIRSPGLGDTAMYLCATGWAGVGQPQHFGDGTRLSIL.

This chain connects TRBV6-1 to TRBJ1-3, with a weak D call TRBD1 (6 bases). The CDR3 is 14 residues long. Trimming took 2 bases from V and 2 from J, leaving 7 bases between them. Per the germline V gene, CDR1 is MNHNS and CDR2 is SASEGT. In nucleotides, the CDR3 is TGTGCCAGCAGTGAAACAGGGACTGGAAACACCATATATTTT. It yields the protein CASSETGTGNTIYF.

The chain combines TRBV5-4 with TRBJ2-3; the match to TRBD2 covers 10 bases. The CDR3 sequence is 18 residues long. V shed 3 bases and J 3 bases; nucleotides not matched to a gene: 13. Germline V lookup: CDR1 SGHNT, CDR2 YYREEE (reference sequence). The CDR3 spells CASSSHSQREGPTDTQYF. The CDR3 coding sequence is TGTGCCAGCAGCTCCCACTCCCAGCGGGAGGGTCCGACAGATACGCAGTATTTT.

The V and J genes are TRBV25-1 and TRBJ1-1; a possible D gene is TRBD1 (6 bases). In germline, CDR1 is MGHDK, CDR2 SYGVNS. This CDR3 has 13 residues. Trimming took 1 base from V and 11 from J, leaving 14 bases between them. The CDR3, as DNA: TGTGCCAGCAGTGAATTGGGGGGGGCTAGCGCTTTCTTT. This encodes CASSELGGASAFF.

J is TRBJ2-5 and V is TRBV12-2; whether TRBD1, the table's D call, matches the DNA was not checked. TRBV12-2 has pseudogene status. The CDR3 is 16 amino acids. CDR3: CASRETLDRAKETQYF. CDR3 DNA sequence: TGTGCAAGTCGCGAGACATTGGACAGGGCCAAAGAGACCCAGTACTTC.

The chain combines TRBV19 with TRBJ1-5; weak D call: TRBD1 (6 bases). Germline V gene data show CDR1 as LNHDA and CDR2 as SQIVND (reference sequence). The ends were cut back, 3 bases at V and 1 base at J, with 10 bases in the middle. The length of the CDR3 is 15 residues. CDR3 sequence reads: CASSMRGASNQPQHF. In DNA, the CDR3 is TGTGCCAGTAGTATGCGGGGGGCGAGCAATCAGCCCCAGCATTTT.

The chain combines TRBV6-5 with TRBJ1-2; D is ambiguous. Per germline, CDR1 MNHEY and CDR2 SVGAGI. V gave up 6 bases and J gave up 3 bases, with 14 bases separating them. The CDR3 totals 14 residues. Here the CDR3 DNA reads TGTGCCAGCAGAATAAGTAGTTTGGACTATGGCTACACCTTC. It is translated as CASRISSLDYGYTF.

About this clone itself: Relative to the germline gene, one junction end is altered; a read error may explain this. V gene TRBV4-1 combines with J gene TRBJ2-4; no firm D call. There are 15 residues in the CDR3. Germline-derived CDR1 and CDR2 are MGHRA and YSYEKL. Here the CDR3 reads CASSQAEASGDIQYF. For the CDR3, the DNA is TGTGCCAGCAGCCAAGCAGAGGCGAGTGGAGACATTCAGTACTTC.

This chain connects TRBV6-1 to TRBJ2-2, with D unclear. Germline CDR1 MNHNS, CDR2 SASEGT. The CDR3 contains 14 residues. The V end lost 5 bases, the J end lost 4 bases, and 11 bases lay between the germline ends. CDR3 coding DNA: TGTGCCAGCAGTAACGGCGGTAGCACCGGGGAGCTGTTTTTT. Protein: CASSNGGSTGELFF.

The rearrangement uses TRBV12-5 and TRBJ2-3; TRBD2 agrees at 11 bases. The junction had 5 bases not matched to a gene; V was cut back by 4 bases and J by 2 bases. In germline, CDR1 is LGHNT, CDR2 FRNRAP. The CDR3 is made up of 16 amino acids. The CDR3 spells CASGSGTSGLTDTQYF. The CDR3 nucleotides are TGTGCTAGTGGTTCGGGGACTAGCGGACTCACAGATACGCAGTATTTT.

This chain joins TRBV5-1 and TRBJ1-1; no definite D call. The CDR3 runs 15 residues. V shed 4 bases and J shed 0 bases, with 13 bases lying between them. The germline V gene has CDR1 SGHRS and CDR2 YFSETQ. CDR3 sequence (DNA): TGCGCCAGCAGCCTCTGGGCCACCATGAACACTGAAGCTTTCTTT. It is translated as CASSLWATMNTEAFF. Supplemented by reference TRBV5-1 and TRBJ1-1, the full variable domain reads KAGVTQTPRYLIKTRGQQVTLSCSPISGHRSVSWYQQTPGQGLQFLFEYFSETQRNKGNFPGRFSGRQFSNSRSEMNVSTLELGDSALYLCASSLWATMNTEAFFGQGTRLTVV.

The genes are TRBV27 and TRBJ2-3; 8 bases fit TRBD1. Germline assignment: CDR1 MNHEY and CDR2 SMNVEV (reference sequence). This CDR3 region has 15 residues. Trimming took 5 bases from V and 5 from J; bases not matched to a gene: 9. For the CDR3, the DNA is TGTGCCAGCAGTGCGGGACAGGCTCTTGGAGATACGCAGTATTTT. Amino acid sequence: CASSAGQALGDTQYF.

The chain recombines TRBV6-5 with TRBJ1-6; D might be TRBD1 (5 bases). Trimming stripped 0 bases from V and 9 bases from J, with 9 bases between. The V gene's germline CDR1 is MNHEY and CDR2 SVGAGI. The CDR3 sequence is 14 residues long. The CDR3 DNA reads as TGTGCCAGCAGTTACTCGGGGGGGGGTTCACCCCTCCACTTT. The encoded protein is CASSYSGGGSPLHF.

The chain combines TRBV5-4 with TRBJ2-1; 9 positions match TRBD2. J was trimmed by 6 bases and V by 3 bases; bases with no gene match: 10. CDR3 length: 16 residues. Germline V gives CDR1 SGHNT, CDR2 YYREEE (reference sequence). The CDR3 DNA sequence: TGTGCCAGCAGCTATTTAGCGGGAGAATCCCCCAATGAGCAGTTCTTC. It yields the protein CASSYLAGESPNEQFF. The whole variable domain, remainder taken from reference TRBV5-4 and TRBJ2-1, is ETGVTQSPTHLIKTRGQQVTLRCSSQSGHNTVSWYQQALGQGPQFIFQYYREEENGRGNFPPRFSGLQFPNYSSELNVNALELDDSALYLCASSYLAGESPNEQFFGPGTRLTVL.

The chain uses TRBV19 and TRBJ1-3; 12 nucleotides agree with TRBD1. Trimming cost V 4 bases and J 3 bases; bases outside gene matches: 4. Germline CDR1 LNHDA, CDR2 SQIVND (reference sequence). This CDR3 contains 16 residues. The CDR3 DNA reads as TGTGCCAGTAGTAGGGGACAGGGGGCGCTTGGAAACACCATATATTTT. It codes for CASSRGQGALGNTIYF.

The chain recombines TRBV27 with TRBJ2-3; D is perhaps TRBD2 (5 bases). The CDR3 totals 15 residues. Deletions cut 8 bases from V and 2 bases from J, with 17 bases between. Germline CDR1 reads MNHEY; CDR2 reads SMNVEV (reference sequence). CDR3 amino acids: CASGIGTGFTDTQYF. For the CDR3, the DNA is TGTGCCAGCGGGATTGGAACGGGGTTCACAGATACGCAGTATTTT.

By share, this clone ranks as medium-sized (0.01 to 0.1%). The chain is built from TRBV6-5 and TRBJ1-4, with TRBD1 matching 7 bases. CDR3 length: 13 amino acids. The germline gives CDR1 MNHEY, CDR2 SVGAGI. The J segment lost 7 bases and the V segment lost 7 bases, leaving 6 bases of the junction unmatched. CDR3 sequence reads: CASMGQGGEKLFF. CDR3 nucleotide sequence: TGTGCCAGCATGGGGCAGGGGGGTGAAAAACTGTTTTTT.

This clone was counted a few times. The chain couples TRBV5-1 to TRBJ2-1, with D perhaps matching TRBD1 (6 bases). V lost 7 bases and J lost 4, with 18 bases in between. This CDR3 has 15 amino acids. The germline gives CDR1 SGHRS, CDR2 YFSETQ. The DNA of the CDR3 is TGCGCCAGCCGGGGACGAGGGGGAAGGTACAATGAGCAGTTCTTC. Its protein is CASRGRGGRYNEQFF.

CDR3 residues: CASSFNTHQETQYF. The CDR3 nucleotides are TGTGCCAGCAGCTTTAACACCCACCAAGAGACCCAGTACTTC. The rearrangement uses TRBV7-8 and TRBJ2-5; D uncertain. CDR3 length: 14 residues. V was pared by 3 bases and J by 0 bases, with 8 bases between. CDR1 is SGHVS and CDR2 is FQNEAQ in the germline V gene.

This clone was picked up one time. Written as DNA, the CDR3 is TGTGCCAGCAGTCAGGGACTATCGAAGGTGGGTCCTACTTACGAGCAGTACTTC. It encodes CASSQGLSKVGPTYEQYF. The chain couples TRBV28 to TRBJ2-7; 7 nucleotides align to TRBD2. The germline V gene encodes CDR1 MDHEN and CDR2 SYDVKM. This CDR3 comprises 18 residues. V was clipped by 5 bases and J by 4 bases; unmatched bases: 20.

V usage is TRBV5-1 and J usage is TRBJ2-5, with TRBD2 matching over 15 bases. Trimming took 4 bases from V and 4 from J; bases not matched to a gene: 2. CDR3 length: 15 residues. Germline assignment: CDR1 SGHRS and CDR2 YFSETQ. The CDR3 region has the DNA TGCGCCAGCAGCGGGGGACTAGCGGGGGGAGAGACCCAGTACTTC. Protein product: CASSGGLAGGETQYF.

The chain joins TRBV9 to TRBJ2-7; TRBD2 matches 11 bases. V lost 4 bases to trimming and J lost 2 bases; unmatched junction nucleotides: 2. Germline V gene data show CDR1 as SGDLS and CDR2 as YYNGEE. The length of the CDR3 is 14 residues. The CDR3 region is CASSPGLAAYEQYF. The CDR3 DNA reads TGTGCCAGCAGCCCGGGACTAGCGGCCTACGAGCAGTACTTC.